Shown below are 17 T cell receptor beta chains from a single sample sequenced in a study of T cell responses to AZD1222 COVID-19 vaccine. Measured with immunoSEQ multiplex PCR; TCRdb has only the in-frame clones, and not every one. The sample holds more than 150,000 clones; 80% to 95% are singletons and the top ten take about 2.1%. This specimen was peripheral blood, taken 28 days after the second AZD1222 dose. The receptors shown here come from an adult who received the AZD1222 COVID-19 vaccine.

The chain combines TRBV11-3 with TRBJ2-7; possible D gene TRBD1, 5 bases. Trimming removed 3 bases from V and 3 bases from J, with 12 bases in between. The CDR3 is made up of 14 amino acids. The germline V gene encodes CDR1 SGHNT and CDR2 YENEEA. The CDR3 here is CASSLGQGGYEQYF. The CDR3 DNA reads TGTGCCAGCAGCTTGGGTCAGGGCGGCTACGAGCAGTACTTC.

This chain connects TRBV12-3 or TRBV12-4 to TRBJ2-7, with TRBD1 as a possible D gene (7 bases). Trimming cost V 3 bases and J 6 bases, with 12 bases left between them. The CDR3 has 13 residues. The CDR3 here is CASSFTGEAEQYF. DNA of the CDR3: TGTGCCAGCAGTTTTACAGGGGAGGCCGAGCAGTACTTC.

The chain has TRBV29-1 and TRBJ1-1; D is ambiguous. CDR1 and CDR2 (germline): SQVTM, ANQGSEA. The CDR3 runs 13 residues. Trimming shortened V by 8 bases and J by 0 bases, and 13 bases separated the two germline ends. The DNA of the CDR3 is TGCAGCTGCGGCGGGATTCTGAACACTGAAGCTTTCTTT. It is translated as CSCGGILNTEAFF.

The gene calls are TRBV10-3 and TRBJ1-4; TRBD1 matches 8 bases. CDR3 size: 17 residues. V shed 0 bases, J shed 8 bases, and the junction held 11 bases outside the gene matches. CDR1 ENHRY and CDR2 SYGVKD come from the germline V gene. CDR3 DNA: TGTGCCATCAGTGAGTCGCGAGGACAGGGCCTTAGGGAAAAACTGTTTTTT. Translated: CAISESRGQGLREKLFF.

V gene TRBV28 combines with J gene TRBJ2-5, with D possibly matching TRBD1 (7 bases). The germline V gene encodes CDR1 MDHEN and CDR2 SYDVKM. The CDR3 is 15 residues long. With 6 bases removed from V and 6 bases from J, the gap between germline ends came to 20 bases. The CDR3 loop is CASSSAGTVGQTQYF. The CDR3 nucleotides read TGTGCCAGCAGCTCGGCGGGGACAGTCGGGCAGACCCAGTACTTC.

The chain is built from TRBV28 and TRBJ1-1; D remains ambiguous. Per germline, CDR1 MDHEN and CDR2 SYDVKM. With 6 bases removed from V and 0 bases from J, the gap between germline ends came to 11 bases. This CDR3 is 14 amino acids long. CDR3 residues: CASSPPGMNTEAFF. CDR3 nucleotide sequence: TGTGCCAGCAGCCCCCCCGGGATGAACACTGAAGCTTTCTTT.

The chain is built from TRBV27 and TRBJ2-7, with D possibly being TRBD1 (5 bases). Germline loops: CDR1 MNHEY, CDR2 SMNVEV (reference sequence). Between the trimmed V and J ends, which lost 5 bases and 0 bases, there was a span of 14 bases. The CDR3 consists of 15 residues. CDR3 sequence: CASSPKQVTSYEQYF. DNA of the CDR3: TGTGCCAGCAGTCCGAAACAGGTTACCTCCTACGAGCAGTACTTC.

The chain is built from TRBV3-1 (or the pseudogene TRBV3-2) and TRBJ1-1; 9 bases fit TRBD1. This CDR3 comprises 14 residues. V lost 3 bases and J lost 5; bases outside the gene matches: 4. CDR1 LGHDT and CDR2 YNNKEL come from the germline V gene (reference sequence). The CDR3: CASSQRTGVTEAFF. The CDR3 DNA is TGTGCCAGCAGCCAGAGGACAGGGGTGACTGAAGCTTTCTTT.

CDR3 bases: TGTGCCAGCAGCCTCGAGCTCCGCGAGCAGTACTTC. Residues: CASSLELREQYF. The V call is TRBV5-4, the J call TRBJ2-7; no clear D gene. Germline lookup yields CDR1 SGHNT and CDR2 YYREEE (reference sequence). The length of the CDR3 is 12 residues. V lost 4 bases and J lost 6, with 11 bases in between.

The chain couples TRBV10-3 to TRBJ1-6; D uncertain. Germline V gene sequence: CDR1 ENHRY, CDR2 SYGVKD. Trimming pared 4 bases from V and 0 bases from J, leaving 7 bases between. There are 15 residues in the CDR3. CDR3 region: CAISGQSSYNSPLHF. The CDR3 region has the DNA TGTGCCATCAGTGGGCAGAGCTCCTATAATTCACCCCTCCACTTT.

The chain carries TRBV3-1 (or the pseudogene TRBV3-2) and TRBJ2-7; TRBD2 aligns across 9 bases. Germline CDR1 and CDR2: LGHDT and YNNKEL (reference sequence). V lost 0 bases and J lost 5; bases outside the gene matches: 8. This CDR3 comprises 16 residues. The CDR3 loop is CASSQERLAGRNEQYF. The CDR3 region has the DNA TGTGCCAGCAGCCAAGAACGGCTAGCGGGGAGGAACGAGCAGTACTTC.

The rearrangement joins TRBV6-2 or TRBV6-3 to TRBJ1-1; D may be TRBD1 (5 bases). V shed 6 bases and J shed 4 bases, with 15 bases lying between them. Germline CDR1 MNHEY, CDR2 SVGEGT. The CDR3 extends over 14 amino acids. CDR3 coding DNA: TGTGCCAGCAGACCTGGGGGTATGAGCACTGAAGCTTTCTTT. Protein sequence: CASRPGGMSTEAFF.

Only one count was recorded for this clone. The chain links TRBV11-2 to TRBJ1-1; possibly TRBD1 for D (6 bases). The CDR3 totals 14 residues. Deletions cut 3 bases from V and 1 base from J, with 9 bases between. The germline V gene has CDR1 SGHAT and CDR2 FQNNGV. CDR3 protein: CASSLPGANTEAFF. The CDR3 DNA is TGTGCCAGCAGCTTGCCAGGGGCGAACACTGAAGCTTTCTTT.

The CDR3 loop is CASSSSRGPDTEAFF. CDR3 nucleotide sequence: TGTGCCAGCAGCTCTAGCAGGGGGCCGGATACTGAAGCTTTCTTT. The chain recombines TRBV7-2 with TRBJ1-1, with 8 bases that match TRBD1. V lost 4 bases and J lost 5; bases outside the gene matches: 9. The length of the CDR3 is 15 residues. Germline-derived CDR1 and CDR2 are SGHTA and FQGNSA. The full variable domain, completed using reference TRBV7-2 and TRBJ1-1, is GAGVSQSPSNKVTEKGKDVELRCDPISGHTALYWYRQSLGQGLEFLIYFQGNSAPDKSGLPSDRFSAERTGGSVSTLTIQRTQQEDSAVYLCASSSSRGPDTEAFFGQGTRLTVV.

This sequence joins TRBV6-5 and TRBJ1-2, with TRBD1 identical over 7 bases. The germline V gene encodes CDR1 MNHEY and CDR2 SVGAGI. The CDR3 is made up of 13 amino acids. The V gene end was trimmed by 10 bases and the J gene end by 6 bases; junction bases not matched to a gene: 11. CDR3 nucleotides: TGTGCCATCTCCCCCCGGACAGGTGATGGCTACACCTTC. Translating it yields CAISPRTGDGYTF.

CDR3 sequence: CASSVLVGVVTGELFF. In DNA form, the CDR3 reads TGTGCCAGCAGCGTATTGGTGGGTGTTGTCACCGGGGAGCTGTTTTTT. This chain uses TRBV5-5 with TRBJ2-2; D is uncertain. With 4 bases removed from V and 4 bases from J, the gap between germline ends came to 17 bases. Germline V CDR1 and CDR2: SGHKS, YYEKEE (reference sequence). The CDR3 covers 16 residues.

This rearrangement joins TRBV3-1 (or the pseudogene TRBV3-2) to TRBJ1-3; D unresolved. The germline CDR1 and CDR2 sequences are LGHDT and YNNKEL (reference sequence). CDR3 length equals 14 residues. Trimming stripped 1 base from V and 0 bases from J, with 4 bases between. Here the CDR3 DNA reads TGTGCCAGCAGCCAAGCCGTCTCTGGAAACACCATATATTTT. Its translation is CASSQAVSGNTIYF.